The T cell receptor beta chain described here comes from a study of OX40 agonist ivuxolimab in advanced cancers. Study background: Ivuxolimab is a fully human IgG2 antibody that activates OX40 (CD134). Those enrolled were 80% to 85% male, with a mean age of around 57 years and ages from about 20 to 85. Three individuals attained partial responses, comprising one hepatocellular carcinoma case and two cutaneous melanoma cases.

Findings and caveats of the study: Also present in some nonresponders was a low level of normalized T-cell clonal expansion.

Regarding this clone: Its antigen is undetermined.

Libraries were prepared by immunoSEQ multiplex PCR; TCRdb keeps only in-frame clonotypes and omits some of them. This sample has 70,000 or so clones, with 88% found just once. The origin of this receptor is an adult with an advanced solid tumor such as melanoma, head and neck, liver or kidney cancer. The sample consisted of CD4+ or CD8+ T cells sorted from blood, taken in a trial of the OX40 agonist ivuxolimab.

Written as DNA, the CDR3 is TGCGCCAGCAGTCAGACAGGGGGCGCAACCCAGACCCAGTACTTC. Translating gives CASSQTGGATQTQYF. The genes are TRBV5-1 and TRBJ2-5, with 10 bases identical to TRBD1. Germline V gene sequence: CDR1 SGHRS, CDR2 YFSETQ. This CDR3 contains 15 residues. The ends lost 5 bases at V and 6 bases at J; junction bases unmatched: 10. Variable domain in full (rest from reference TRBV5-1 and TRBJ2-5): KAGVTQTPRYLIKTRGQQVTLSCSPISGHRSVSWYQQTPGQGLQFLFEYFSETQRNKGNFPGRFSGRQFSNSRSEMNVSTLELGDSALYLCASSQTGGATQTQYFGPGTRLLVL.